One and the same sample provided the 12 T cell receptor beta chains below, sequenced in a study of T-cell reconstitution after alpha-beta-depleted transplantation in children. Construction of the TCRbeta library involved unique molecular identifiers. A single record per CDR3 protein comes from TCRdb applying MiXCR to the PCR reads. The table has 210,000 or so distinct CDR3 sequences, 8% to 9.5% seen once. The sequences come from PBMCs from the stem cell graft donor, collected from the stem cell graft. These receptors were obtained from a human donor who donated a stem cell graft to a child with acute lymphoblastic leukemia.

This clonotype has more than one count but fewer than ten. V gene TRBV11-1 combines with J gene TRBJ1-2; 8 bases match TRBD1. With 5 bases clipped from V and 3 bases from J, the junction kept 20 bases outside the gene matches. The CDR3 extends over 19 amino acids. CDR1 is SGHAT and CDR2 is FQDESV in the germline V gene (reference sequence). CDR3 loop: CASSRRDRSLPGTDYGYTF. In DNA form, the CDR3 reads TGTGCCAGCAGCCGCCGGGACAGGTCCTTACCTGGCACGGACTATGGCTACACCTTC. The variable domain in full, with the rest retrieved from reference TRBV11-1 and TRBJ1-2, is EAEVAQSPRYKITEKSQAVAFWCDPISGHATLYWYRQILGQGPELLVQFQDESVVDDSQLPKDRFSAERLKGVDSTLKIQPAELGDSAMYLCASSRRDRSLPGTDYGYTFGSGTRLTVV.

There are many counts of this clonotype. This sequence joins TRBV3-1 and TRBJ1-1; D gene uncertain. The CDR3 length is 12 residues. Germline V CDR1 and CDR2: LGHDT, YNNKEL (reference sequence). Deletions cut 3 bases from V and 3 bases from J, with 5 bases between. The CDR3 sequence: CASSQGYTEAFF. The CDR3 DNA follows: TGTGCCAGCAGCCAGGGATACACTGAAGCTTTCTTT. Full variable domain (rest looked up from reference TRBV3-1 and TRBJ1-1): DTAVSQTPKYLVTQMGNDKSIKCEQNLGHDTMYWYKQDSKKFLKIMFSYNNKELIINETVPNRFSPKSPDKAHLNLHINSLELGDSAVYFCASSQGYTEAFFGQGTRLTVV.

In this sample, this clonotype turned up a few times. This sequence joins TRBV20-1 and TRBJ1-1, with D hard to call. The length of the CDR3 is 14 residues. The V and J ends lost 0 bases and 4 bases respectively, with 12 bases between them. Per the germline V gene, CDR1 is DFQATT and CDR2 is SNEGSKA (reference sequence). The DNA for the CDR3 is TGCAGTGCTAGAGATGGGTCGGGAGGCACTGAAGCTTTCTTT. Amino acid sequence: CSARDGSGGTEAFF.

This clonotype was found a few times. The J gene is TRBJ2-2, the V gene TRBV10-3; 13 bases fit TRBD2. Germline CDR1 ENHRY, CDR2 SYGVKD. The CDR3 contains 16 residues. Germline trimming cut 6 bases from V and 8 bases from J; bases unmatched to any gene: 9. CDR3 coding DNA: TGTGCCATCAGCGCGCCGGGACTAGCGGGGTATGGGGAGCTGTTTTTT. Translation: CAISAPGLAGYGELFF.

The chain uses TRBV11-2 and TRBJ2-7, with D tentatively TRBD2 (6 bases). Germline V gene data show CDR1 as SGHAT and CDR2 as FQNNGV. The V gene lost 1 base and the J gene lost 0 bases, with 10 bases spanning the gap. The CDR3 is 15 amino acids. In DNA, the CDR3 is TGTGCCAGCAGCTTAGTCGGGGGAAGCTCCTACGAGCAGTACTTC. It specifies CASSLVGGSSYEQYF. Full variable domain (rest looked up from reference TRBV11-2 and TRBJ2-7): EAGVAQSPRYKIIEKRQSVAFWCNPISGHATLYWYQQILGQGPKLLIQFQNNGVVDDSQLPKDRFSAERLKGVDSTLKIQPAKLEDSAVYLCASSLVGGSSYEQYFGPGTRLTVT.

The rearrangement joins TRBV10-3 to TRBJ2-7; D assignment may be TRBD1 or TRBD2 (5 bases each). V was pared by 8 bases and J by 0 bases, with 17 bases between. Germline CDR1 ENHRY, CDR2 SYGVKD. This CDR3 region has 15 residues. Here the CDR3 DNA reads TGTGCCATCGGATCCCCGGGGCAGGCCTCCTACGAGCAGTACTTC. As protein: CAIGSPGQASYEQYF.

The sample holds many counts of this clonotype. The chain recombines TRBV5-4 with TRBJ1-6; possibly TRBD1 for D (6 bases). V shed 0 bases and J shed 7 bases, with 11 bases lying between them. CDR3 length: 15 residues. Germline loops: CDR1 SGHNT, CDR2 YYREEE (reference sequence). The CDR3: CASSLDQGSNSPLHF. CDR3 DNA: TGTGCCAGCAGCTTGGATCAGGGGAGCAATTCACCCCTCCACTTT.

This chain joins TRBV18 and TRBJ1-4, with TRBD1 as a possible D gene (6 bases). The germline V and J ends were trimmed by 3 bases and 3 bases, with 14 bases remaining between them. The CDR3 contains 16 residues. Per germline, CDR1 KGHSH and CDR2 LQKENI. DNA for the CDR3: TGTGCCAGCTCACCTTTCCAGGGGCGGCCTAATGAAAAACTGTTTTTT. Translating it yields CASSPFQGRPNEKLFF.

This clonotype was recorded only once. As DNA, the CDR3 is TGTGCCACCGCACGGGACAGGGGTAATTCACCCCTCCACTTT. Its protein is CATARDRGNSPLHF. This chain connects TRBV7-9 to TRBJ1-6; 10 bases map to TRBD1. The CDR3 extends over 14 amino acids. In germline, CDR1 is SEHNR, CDR2 FQNEAQ (reference sequence). Germline trimming cut 10 bases from V and 6 bases from J; bases unmatched to any gene: 6.

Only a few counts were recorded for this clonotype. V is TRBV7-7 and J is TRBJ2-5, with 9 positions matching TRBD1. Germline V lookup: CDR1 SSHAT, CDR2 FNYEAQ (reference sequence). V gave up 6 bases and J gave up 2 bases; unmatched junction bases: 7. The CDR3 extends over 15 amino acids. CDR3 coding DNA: TGTGCCAGCAGGAGGACAGGGGTTCTTCAAGAGACCCAGTACTTC. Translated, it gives CASRRTGVLQETQYF. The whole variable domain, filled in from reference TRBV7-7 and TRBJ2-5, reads GAGVSQSPRYKVTKRGQDVTLRCDPISSHATLYWYQQALGQGPEFLTYFNYEAQPDKSGLPSDRFSAERPEGSISTLTIQRTEQRDSAMYRCASRRTGVLQETQYFGPGTRLLVL.

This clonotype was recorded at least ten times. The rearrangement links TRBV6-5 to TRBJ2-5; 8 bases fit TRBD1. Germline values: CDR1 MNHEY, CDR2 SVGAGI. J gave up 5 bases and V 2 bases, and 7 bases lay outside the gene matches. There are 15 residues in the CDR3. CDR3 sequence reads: CASSYGQGRVETQYF. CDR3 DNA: TGTGCCAGCAGTTACGGACAGGGCAGAGTGGAGACCCAGTACTTC.

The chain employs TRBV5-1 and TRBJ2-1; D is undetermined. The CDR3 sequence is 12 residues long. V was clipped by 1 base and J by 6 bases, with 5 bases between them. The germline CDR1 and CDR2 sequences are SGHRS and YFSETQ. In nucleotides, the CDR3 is TGCGCCAGCAGCTTGATCCCCAATGAGCAGTTCTTC. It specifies CASSLIPNEQFF.